These 21 T cell receptor beta chains were sequenced from one sample in a study of cytomegalovirus exposure and HLA in healthy donors. This table comes from immunoSEQ multiplex PCR, and its TCRdb copy is limited to in-frame clones, with some not included. Of 76,000 or so clones in the sample, approximately 93% were seen once. Source material: PBMCs. These receptor sequences come from a young woman in good health and CMV-seronegative.

This clone has more than one count but fewer than ten. This chain links TRBV5-1 with TRBJ1-3; D possibly corresponds to TRBD1 (5 bases). V was clipped by 0 bases and J by 2 bases, with 9 bases between them. The V gene's germline CDR1 is SGHRS and CDR2 YFSETQ. The CDR3 loop spans 15 amino acids. Here the CDR3 reads CASSLDGGAGNTIYF. The DNA of the CDR3 is TGCGCCAGCAGCTTGGATGGGGGGGCTGGAAACACCATATATTTT.

The V and J genes are TRBV6-1 and TRBJ2-1; 7 bases agree with TRBD1. The CDR3 covers 14 residues. V gave up 3 bases and J gave up 9 bases; unmatched junction bases: 8. CDR1 is MNHNS, CDR2 SASEGT, per germline. The CDR3 sequence: CASSEDRIVGEQFF. CDR3 in DNA: TGTGCCAGCAGTGAGGACAGGATAGTTGGTGAGCAGTTCTTC.

The J gene is TRBJ1-4, the V gene TRBV19, with D perhaps matching TRBD1 (5 bases). V lost 1 base to trimming and J lost 8 bases, with 17 bases between them. This CDR3 comprises 16 residues. Germline assignment: CDR1 LNHDA and CDR2 SQIVND (reference sequence). CDR3 bases: TGTGCCAGTAGTATAGGTTTCTCGGGGGATTGGGAAAAACTGTTTTTT. Protein sequence: CASSIGFSGDWEKLFF.

The V and J genes are TRBV7-2 and TRBJ1-5; D uncertain. CDR1 is SGHTA and CDR2 is FQGNSA in the germline V gene. Between the trimmed V and J ends, which lost 0 bases and 6 bases, there was a span of 3 bases. CDR3 size: 12 residues. The DNA of the CDR3 is TGTGCCAGCAGCTTAGCGGCTCAGCCCCAGCATTTT. Encoded protein: CASSLAAQPQHF.

This chain joins TRBV10-2 and TRBJ2-7; 9 nucleotides match TRBD1. Germline assignment: CDR1 WSHSY and CDR2 SAAADI. The V gene end was trimmed by 6 bases and the J gene end by 6 bases; junction bases not matched to a gene: 15. The CDR3 contains 16 residues. CDR3 sequence reads: CASRSSARDRESEQYF. DNA of the CDR3: TGCGCCAGCAGGTCCTCTGCCCGGGACAGGGAATCCGAGCAGTACTTC.

The CDR3 protein is CASSFPGGSGGGTDTQYF. In DNA, the CDR3 is TGTGCCAGCAGCTTCCCCGGGGGTAGCGGGGGAGGCACAGATACGCAGTATTTT. This rearrangement joins TRBV7-9 to TRBJ2-3, with 9 bases identical to TRBD2. Trimming at V came to 3 bases and at J to 1 base, leaving 11 bases not matched to a gene. CDR1 and CDR2 (germline): SEHNR, FQNEAQ (reference sequence). CDR3 length: 18 residues.

The chain combines TRBV11-3 with TRBJ2-3; 7 bases line up with TRBD1. Germline CDR1 reads SGHNT; CDR2 reads YENEEA. This CDR3 contains 15 residues. Unmatched junction bases numbered 6, after V lost 4 bases and J lost 2 bases. CDR3 region: CASSSWTGATDTQYF. CDR3 DNA: TGTGCCAGCAGCTCATGGACAGGAGCCACAGATACGCAGTATTTT.

The J gene is TRBJ1-6, the V gene TRBV19; 9 bases line up with TRBD1. Trimming took 3 bases from V and 1 from J; bases not matched to a gene: 4. Per the germline V gene, CDR1 is LNHDA and CDR2 is SQIVND (reference sequence). The CDR3 is 17 amino acids. As DNA, the CDR3 is TGTGCCAGTAGTATCGTGACAGGGGGGTCCTATAATTCACCCCTCCACTTT. The encoded protein is CASSIVTGGSYNSPLHF.

The chain recombines TRBV30 with TRBJ1-1; D gene unclear. CDR1 is GTSNPN and CDR2 is SVGIG in the germline V gene (reference sequence). V was cut by 0 bases and J by 1 base, with 6 bases left in between. The CDR3 has 13 residues. CDR3 DNA sequence: TGTGCCTGGAGTGTGTCAGAGAACACTGAAGCTTTCTTT. It encodes CAWSVSENTEAFF.

This clone came up once. The rearrangement joins TRBV28 to TRBJ2-4; no firm D call. The germline gives CDR1 MDHEN, CDR2 SYDVKM. The V and J ends lost 5 bases and 6 bases respectively, with 17 bases between them. The CDR3 length is 15 residues. The CDR3 sequence is CASSPEPEWRNIQYF. The CDR3 bases are TGTGCCAGCAGTCCCGAACCAGAGTGGAGAAACATTCAGTACTTC.

The chain couples TRBV6-1 to TRBJ2-1, with 7 bases matching TRBD1. Germline CDR1 reads MNHNS; CDR2 reads SASEGT. The CDR3 contains 15 residues. The junction had 6 bases not matched to a gene; V was cut back by 1 base and J by 6 bases. The CDR3 spells CASSEGRGRRNEQFF. The CDR3 bases are TGTGCCAGCAGTGAAGGTAGGGGGCGCCGCAATGAGCAGTTCTTC.

The chain carries TRBV2 and TRBJ1-1, with 7 bases aligning to TRBD1. The V gene's germline CDR1 is SNHLY and CDR2 FYNNEI. This CDR3 is built from 13 residues. V was clipped by 4 bases and J by 7 bases; unmatched bases: 6. For the CDR3, the DNA is TGTGCCAGCAGTGTCCAGGGGGAGTTTGAAGCTTTCTTT. Residues: CASSVQGEFEAFF.

The chain combines TRBV7-6 with TRBJ1-3, with TRBD1 matching over 7 bases. The CDR3 spans 14 residues. Germline CDR1 SGHVS, CDR2 FNYEAQ. The V gene end was trimmed by 4 bases and the J gene end by 8 bases; junction bases not matched to a gene: 8. The CDR3 sequence: CASSWGQRGDTIYF. CDR3 nucleotides: TGTGCCAGCAGCTGGGGACAGCGAGGAGACACCATATATTTT.

The V and J genes are TRBV20-1 and TRBJ2-1; no clear D. The CDR3 loop spans 11 amino acids. Germline V gene lookup returns CDR1 DFQATT and CDR2 SNEGSKA (reference sequence). With 6 bases removed from V and 8 bases from J, the gap between germline ends came to 11 bases. CDR3 coding DNA: TGCAGTGCCCAACCCCGGGATGAGCAGTTCTTC. This sequence encodes CSAQPRDEQFF.

The gene calls are TRBV16 and TRBJ1-1; no firm D call. V dropped 2 bases and J dropped 3 bases, with 16 bases sitting between them. The CDR3 runs to 16 residues. The V gene's germline CDR1 is KGHSY and CDR2 FQNENV. The CDR3 coding sequence is TGTGCCAGCAGCCAACTGTTGGACGCGAGGGACACTGAAGCTTTCTTT. Translating it yields CASSQLLDARDTEAFF.

The J gene is TRBJ1-2, the V gene TRBV7-9; TRBD1 agrees at 10 bases. V lost 5 bases and J lost 6; bases outside the gene matches: 9. In germline, CDR1 is SEHNR, CDR2 FQNEAQ (reference sequence). The CDR3 length is 15 residues. CDR3 protein: CASSARDRGVNGYTF. In DNA, the CDR3 is TGTGCCAGCAGCGCCCGGGACAGGGGAGTGAATGGCTACACCTTC. Full variable domain (remainder filled in from reference TRBV7-9 and TRBJ1-2): DTGVSQNPRHKITKRGQNVTFRCDPISEHNRLYWYRQTLGQGPEFLTYFQNEAQLEKSRLLSDRFSAERPKGSFSTLEIQRTEQGDSAMYLCASSARDRGVNGYTFGSGTRLTVV.

The rearrangement uses TRBV5-1 and TRBJ2-3; 8 nucleotides line up with TRBD2. Germline trimming cut 0 bases from V and 7 bases from J; bases unmatched to any gene: 7. The CDR3 spans 15 residues. Germline CDR1 SGHRS, CDR2 YFSETQ. Here the CDR3 reads CASSLELAARNTQYF. For the CDR3, the DNA is TGCGCCAGCAGCTTGGAACTAGCGGCTAGGAATACGCAGTATTTT.

The chain uses TRBV27 and TRBJ1-1; maybe TRBD1 (6 bases). The germline CDR1 and CDR2 sequences are MNHEY and SMNVEV (reference sequence). V dropped 6 bases and J dropped 0 bases, with 17 bases sitting between them. CDR3 size: 16 residues. CDR3 loop: CASSTGQSVVNTEAFF. The CDR3 DNA follows: TGTGCCAGCAGCACAGGACAGAGCGTGGTGAACACTGAAGCTTTCTTT.

The chain carries TRBV10-3 and TRBJ2-7, with D perhaps TRBD2 (6 bases). V shed 7 bases and J shed 3 bases, with 16 bases lying between them. CDR3 length: 14 residues. Germline CDR1 is ENHRY and CDR2 is SYGVKD. The CDR3 DNA reads as TGTGCCATCAAATCGGGCGGGACCTACTACGAGCAGTACTTC. Residues: CAIKSGGTYYEQYF.

J is TRBJ2-1 and V is TRBV4-2; the D gene is possibly TRBD2 (5 bases). The V end was cut by 2 bases, the J end by 3 bases, with 14 bases between. The CDR3 extends over 16 amino acids. Germline loops: CDR1 LGHNA, CDR2 YNFKEQ. The CDR3 spells CASSQREFGDYNEQFF. The CDR3 bases are TGTGCCAGCAGCCAAAGGGAGTTCGGGGACTACAATGAGCAGTTCTTC.

The V call is TRBV4-2, the J call TRBJ1-4; D possibly corresponds to TRBD1 (5 bases). This CDR3 is 16 amino acids long. V dropped 0 bases and J dropped 8 bases, with 16 bases sitting between them. CDR1 LGHNA and CDR2 YNFKEQ come from the germline V gene. Written as DNA, the CDR3 is TGTGCCAGCAGCCAAGATCCCGCAGGGCGGGGGGAAAAACTGTTTTTT. Protein: CASSQDPAGRGEKLFF.